This T cell receptor beta chain was documented in a study of cytomegalovirus exposure and HLA in healthy donors. Study-wide points: Association of approximately 18,000 TCR beta sequences with HLA alleles was found at 0.05 false discovery rate in a later analysis. Versus the roughly 640-donor mean, an Asian-associated ancestry cluster reportedly showed fewer N-insertions in a later analysis.

The CDR3 has 16 amino acids. CDR1 SGDLS and CDR2 YYNGEE come from the germline V gene. The J segment lost 4 bases and the V segment lost 3 bases, leaving 12 bases of the junction unmatched. Primers included in the PCR were 60 Vbeta and 13 Jbeta primers. Sequencing used immunoSEQ multiplex PCR; TCRdb keeps in-frame clones, though not all of them. Of about 170,000 clones in the sample, 70% to 90% were seen once. Of note for this clone: The antigen is unknown.

The chain employs TRBV9 and TRBJ1-1; the match to TRBD1 covers 7 bases. What was sequenced was PBMCs. This receptor was identified in a man aged 18-30 years in good health and CMV-seropositive. CDR3 nucleotide sequence: TGTGCCAGCAGCGCGGACAGGTTCCAAGGCGGCACTGAAGCTTTCTTT. It encodes CASSADRFQGGTEAFF.